The clone carrying this TCR beta chain was counted between two and nine times. This sample was taken from a study of blood T cells in healthy people across ages. It was with a sample-barcoded 5' primer and a J-beta primer mix that a second PCR of roughly 7 to 12 cycles was run. The template-switch adaptor was a 5' adaptor with 12 random nucleotides. It tagged each cDNA molecule. Via MiXCR, TCRdb re-called the 5' RACE reads, giving one row per CDR3 protein. The sample includes hundreds of thousands of distinct CDR3 sequences, around half of them seen just once. Individuals who donated were healthy Caucasians from Russia aged about 6 to 90. The total RNA that was extracted per sample amounted to at least 5.5 micrograms. Trimming took 0 bases from V and 9 from J, leaving 9 bases between them. The CDR3 length is 13 residues. CDR1 is MNHEY, CDR2 SVGAGI, per germline.

The chain uses TRBV6-5 and TRBJ2-1; the D is unclear. The specimen was blood. The clonotype originates from an elderly man in good health. The CDR3 protein is CASSYSLSSEQFF. CDR3 sequence (DNA): TGTGCCAGCAGTTACTCGCTTTCATCTGAGCAGTTCTTC.